The 23 T cell receptor beta chains in this list originate from one sample, sequenced in a study of blood T cells in healthy people across ages (dated by TCRdb to the mid-2010s). The library was prepared using 5' RACE. Sequencing used an Illumina HiSeq 2500. A second PCR of about 7 to 12 cycles was run with a J-beta primer mix and a sample-barcoded 5' primer. TCRdb's own reprocessing of the public reads used fastp at Q25 and MiXCR and kept productive beta chains. Under each unique CDR3 protein, matching rows form one entry showing the most common genes and DNA. This sample gives more than 800,000 distinct CDR3 sequences in total; more than 25% of them show up just once. Jointly, the top ten make up about 18% of the sample. The source material was blood. The receptors were sampled from a woman at least 80 years old in good health.

This clonotype was detected only a few times. A clone one base away is much larger, so this may be a read error. V gene TRBV10-3 combines with J gene TRBJ1-5, with D possibly TRBD1 on 5 matching bases. Germline assignment: CDR1 ENHRY and CDR2 SYGVKD. Trimming removed 10 bases from V and 2 bases from J, with 15 bases in between. This CDR3 is 14 amino acids long. CDR3 region: CATSDSWGNQPQHF. In DNA form, the CDR3 reads TGTGCCACCAGCGACAGTTGGGGCAATCAGCCCCAGCATTTT.

As regards this clonotype: This is likely a read error, given that the CDR3 carries no conserved phenylalanine or tryptophan at its end. DNA of the CDR3: TGCGCCAGCAGCCCCGGACGGGGAAGCTCCTACAATGAGCAGTACTAC. This codes for CASSPGRGSSYNEQYY. The chain is built from TRBV5-1 and TRBJ2-1; D may be TRBD2 (5 bases). Near its end, the DNA agrees better with TRBJ2-7, so the J call may be wrong. CDR1 is SGHRS, CDR2 YFSETQ, per germline. This CDR3 comprises 16 residues.

This clonotype came up many times. This sequence joins TRBV7-2 and TRBJ2-7; 10 bases fit TRBD2. V dropped 3 bases and J dropped 0; count of bases not matched to a gene: 2. The CDR3 loop spans 15 amino acids. Germline V lookup: CDR1 SGHTA, CDR2 FQGNSA. The CDR3 sequence: CASSFSGGNSYEQYF. CDR3 sequence (DNA): TGTGCCAGCAGCTTTAGCGGGGGGAACTCCTACGAGCAGTACTTC.

The chain is built from TRBV6-6 and TRBJ2-7, with D possibly being TRBD2 (6 bases). Germline assignment: CDR1 MNHNY and CDR2 SVGAGI (reference sequence). The CDR3 has 16 residues. V lost 0 bases and J lost 1, with 13 bases in between. CDR3 in amino acids: CASSYSFRGRSYEQYF. In DNA form, the CDR3 reads TGTGCCAGCAGTTACTCGTTTCGGGGGAGATCCTACGAGCAGTACTTC.

Points on this clonotype: A much larger clone lies a single base off, so this may be a read error. The chain has TRBV20-1 and TRBJ2-1; D not certain. With the DNA end fitting TRBJ2-7 better, the J assignment may be wrong. CDR1 and CDR2 from the germline V gene are DFQATT and SNEGSKA (reference sequence). This CDR3 is built from 15 residues. The CDR3 sequence is CSAVIGLSSYNEQYF. As DNA, the CDR3 is TGCAGTGCGGTTATCGGCCTCAGCTCCTACAATGAGCAGTACTTC.

The sample holds many counts of this clonotype. Just one base apart from a much larger clone, this may be a read error. The V and J genes are TRBV7-2 and TRBJ2-6, with unresolved D. Germline V lookup: CDR1 SGHTA, CDR2 FQGNSA. CDR3 length equals 15 residues. Trimming took 4 bases from V and 2 from J, leaving 9 bases between them. The CDR3 coding sequence is TGTGCCAGCAGCTCCGTCCCCCCTGGGGCCAACGTCCTGACTTTC. Translated: CASSSVPPGANVLTF. Complete variable domain (other parts from reference TRBV7-2 and TRBJ2-6): GAGVSQSPSNKVTEKGKDVELRCDPISGHTALYWYRQSLGQGLEFLIYFQGNSAPDKSGLPSDRFSAERTGGSVSTLTIQRTQQEDSAVYLCASSSVPPGANVLTFGAGSRLTVL.

This clonotype was counted ten times or more. The chain recombines TRBV6-5 with TRBJ2-6; the D gene is possibly TRBD1 (5 bases). Trimming took off 0 bases at V and 7 bases at J, with 13 bases between the two ends. The V gene's germline CDR1 is MNHEY and CDR2 SVGAGI. CDR3 length equals 16 residues. CDR3 DNA: TGTGCCAGCAGTTACTCGCACAGGAGCGTTGCCAACGTCCTGACTTTC. It encodes CASSYSHRSVANVLTF.

This clonotype was counted at least ten times. The chain has TRBV7-2 and TRBJ1-4; D is unclear. V was cut by 5 bases and J by 6 bases, with 13 bases left in between. The CDR3 runs 14 residues. CDR1 and CDR2 (germline): SGHTA, FQGNSA. In nucleotides, the CDR3 is TGTGCCAGCAGCCAAGGGTCGTGGGATGAAAAACTGTTTTTT. Its translation is CASSQGSWDEKLFF.

The sample holds many counts of this clonotype. This may be a read error, as it is one base from a much larger clone. The V and J genes are TRBV12-3 or TRBV12-4 and TRBJ1-2, with 7 nucleotides matching TRBD1. V lost 4 bases, J lost 0 bases, and 8 bases stayed unmatched. The CDR3 covers 16 residues. The DNA for the CDR3 is TGTGCCAGCAGTTCGCGTAGGGGACAGCCTAACTATGGCTACACCTTC. Amino acid sequence: CASSSRRGQPNYGYTF.

Comments on this clonotype: A much larger clonotype is one base distant, so this may be a read error. The gene calls are TRBV20-1 and TRBJ2-4, with D perhaps matching TRBD2 (5 bases). The CDR3 covers 12 residues. Germline CDR1 is DFQATT and CDR2 is SNEGSKA (reference sequence). The CDR3 here is CRAREFGNIQYF. The CDR3 DNA reads as TGCAGGGCTAGGGAGTTTGGAAACATTCAGTACTTC.

The V gene is TRBV10-3, the J gene TRBJ1-1, with TRBD1 matching over 8 bases. The junction had 7 bases not matched to a gene; V was cut back by 5 bases and J by 5 bases. The germline V gene encodes CDR1 ENHRY and CDR2 SYGVKD. This CDR3 spans 14 amino acids. CDR3 residues: CAISSGGAGTEAFF. In nucleotides, the CDR3 is TGTGCCATCAGTTCAGGGGGCGCGGGGACTGAAGCTTTCTTT.

This clonotype was observed a handful of times. The rearrangement links TRBV6-5 to TRBJ1-4; 12 nucleotides match TRBD1. V was clipped by 0 bases and J by 5 bases; unmatched bases: 16. This CDR3 has 21 residues. In germline, CDR1 is MNHEY, CDR2 SVGAGI. In nucleotides, the CDR3 is TGTGCCAGCAGTTACTCAAGCACCGGGACAGGGGGCCTCCGAGACAATGAAAAACTGTTTTTT. Its protein is CASSYSSTGTGGLRDNEKLFF.

This clonotype appeared many times. The chain uses TRBV7-9 and TRBJ2-3, with 10 bases fitting TRBD2. Trimming cost V 3 bases and J 2 bases; bases outside gene matches: 5. CDR3 length equals 16 residues. Germline values: CDR1 SEHNR, CDR2 FQNEAQ (reference sequence). This CDR3 is CASSLYSGGTTDTQYF. The CDR3 DNA is TGTGCCAGCAGCTTGTATAGCGGGGGGACCACAGATACGCAGTATTTT.

CDR3 DNA sequence: TGCGCCAGCAGCCAAGATCCTACAGGGCAAGTGTCCTACGAGCAGTACTTC. It translates to CASSQDPTGQVSYEQYF. This sequence joins TRBV4-1 and TRBJ2-7; tentatively, D is TRBD1 (6 bases). CDR1 is MGHRA, CDR2 YSYEKL, per germline. V was trimmed by 0 bases and J by 1 base, leaving 16 bases between them. The CDR3 spans 17 residues.

The sample holds a few counts of this clonotype. A much larger clone sits a single nucleotide away, making a read error possible. The J gene is TRBJ2-7, the V gene TRBV7-2; the D gene is possibly TRBD2 (5 bases). This CDR3 is 14 amino acids long. Germline assignment: CDR1 SGHTA and CDR2 FQGNSA. V lost 5 bases to trimming and J lost 7 bases, with 18 bases between them. The CDR3 region has the DNA TGTGCCAGCAGCCGCGGGTCTCTCTACAATGAGCAGTACTTC. Translating it yields CASSRGSLYNEQYF.

Many counts were recorded for this clonotype. V is TRBV6-5 and J is TRBJ1-4, with D tentatively TRBD1 (5 bases). Per the germline V gene, CDR1 is MNHEY and CDR2 is SVGAGI. The CDR3 length is 15 residues. V dropped 10 bases and J dropped 0 bases, with 15 bases sitting between them. The CDR3, as DNA: TGTGCCACGACAGCTCTACCTGCAACTAATGAAAAACTGTTTTTT. It codes for CATTALPATNEKLFF.

The chain joins TRBV19 to TRBJ2-1, with D tentatively TRBD1 or TRBD2 (5 bases each). The DNA end lines up better with TRBJ2-7; the J call may be wrong. The germline V gene encodes CDR1 LNHDA and CDR2 SQIVND (reference sequence). This CDR3 is built from 14 residues. CDR3 in amino acids: CATSTGPQTNEQYF. The CDR3 bases are TGTGCCACCTCCACGGGACCGCAGACCAATGAGCAGTACTTC.

The gene calls are TRBV9 and TRBJ2-1; 10 nucleotides line up with TRBD1. Trimming cost V 1 base and J 8 bases; bases outside gene matches: 3. Germline CDR1 and CDR2: SGDLS and YYNGEE. This CDR3 has 14 residues. The CDR3 nucleotides are TGTGCCAGCAGCGTATCGGGACAGGGGTATGAGCAGTTCTTC. As protein: CASSVSGQGYEQFF.

The gene calls are TRBV2 and TRBJ1-1; 9 bases align to TRBD1. CDR1 and CDR2 (germline): SNHLY, FYNNEI. Trimming removed 9 bases from V and 5 bases from J; junction bases left unmatched: 16. The CDR3 loop spans 16 amino acids. Here the CDR3 reads CASRSPRDRASTEAFF. CDR3 nucleotides: TGTGCCAGTAGATCCCCCCGGGACAGGGCATCTACTGAAGCTTTCTTT.

This clonotype has a count of ten or more. The chain combines TRBV5-1 with TRBJ2-4; D perhaps matches TRBD2 (5 bases). CDR3 length equals 15 residues. CDR1 is SGHRS, CDR2 YFSETQ, per germline. Trimming left V 8 bases short and J 1 base short, with 16 bases between. DNA of the CDR3: TGCGCCAGGGGAGAGATACCCCGGGCCAAAAACATTCAGTACTTC. Protein product: CARGEIPRAKNIQYF.

This clonotype was recorded at least ten times. This chain links TRBV6-2 or TRBV6-3 with TRBJ1-5; D might be TRBD1 (5 bases). Germline V gene data show CDR1 as MNHEY and CDR2 as SVGEGT. This CDR3 spans 17 amino acids. Trimming took 5 bases from V and 0 from J, leaving 17 bases between them. CDR3 region: CASSPKGPTSSNQPQHF. The CDR3 coding sequence is TGTGCCAGCAGTCCGAAGGGACCGACATCTAGCAATCAGCCCCAGCATTTT.

V is TRBV7-2 and J is TRBJ2-1; tentative D call: TRBD2 (6 bases). This CDR3 region has 15 residues. Germline assignment: CDR1 SGHTA and CDR2 FQGNSA. Trimming took off 8 bases at V and 0 bases at J, with 14 bases between the two ends. The CDR3 DNA sequence: TGTGCCAGCGCTGAGCGGGCCAGCTCCTACAATGAGCAGTTCTTC. Translating gives CASAERASSYNEQFF.

This clonotype was observed a handful of times. This rearrangement joins TRBV10-1 to TRBJ1-1; tentatively, D is TRBD1 (5 bases). Trimming cost V 7 bases and J 5 bases, with 23 bases left between them. The germline V gene has CDR1 WNHNN and CDR2 SYGVQD (reference sequence). CDR3 length: 16 amino acids. CDR3 region: CASIPPRGISSTEAFF. The CDR3 coding sequence is TGCGCCAGCATCCCCCCCCGGGGGATCAGTAGTACTGAAGCTTTCTTT.